What follows are 20 T cell receptor beta chains derived from one specimen sequenced in a study of PD-L1 blockade in urothelial cancer. Generated by immunoSEQ multiplex PCR, the TCRdb table keeps only in-frame clones and is missing some. This table has some 47,000 clones, around 80% appearing once. Sequenced here: PBMCs, sampled around atezolizumab (anti-PD-L1) treatment. All receptors come from a man in his 70s with urothelial cancer.

V gene TRBV30 combines with J gene TRBJ1-6; D gene uncertain. Looked up from germline, CDR1 is GTSNPN and CDR2 is SVGIG (reference sequence). Trimming left V 3 bases short and J 7 bases short, with 13 bases between. The CDR3 length is 14 residues. The CDR3 loop reads CAWSPGRENSPLHF. CDR3 DNA: TGTGCCTGGAGCCCCGGACGGGAAAATTCACCCCTCCACTTT.

This chain joins TRBV15 and TRBJ1-5, with 11 nucleotides matching TRBD1. Germline-derived CDR1 and CDR2 are LNHNV and YYDKDF (reference sequence). Trimming took 4 bases from V and 6 from J; bases not matched to a gene: 11. The CDR3 has 17 amino acids. CDR3 DNA: TGTGCCACCAGCACGGGACAGGGGGTTGCCGGTTTTCAGCCCCAGCATTTT. Protein sequence: CATSTGQGVAGFQPQHF.

This chain connects TRBV19 to TRBJ2-2; TRBD1 aligns across 7 bases. V lost 6 bases, J lost 6 bases, and 1 base stayed unmatched. The CDR3 covers 12 residues. CDR1 and CDR2 from the germline V gene are LNHDA and SQIVND (reference sequence). The CDR3 bases are TGTGCCAGTAGCACAGGGGCCGGGGAGCTGTTTTTT. It specifies CASSTGAGELFF.

The rearrangement uses TRBV27 and TRBJ1-5, with D tentatively TRBD1 (5 bases). The CDR3 spans 13 residues. Trimming pared 8 bases from V and 7 bases from J, leaving 15 bases between. From germline, CDR1 is MNHEY and CDR2 SMNVEV (reference sequence). The DNA of the CDR3 is TGTGCCAGCGCCCTCGGGGGACGCCAGCCCCAGCATTTT. This encodes CASALGGRQPQHF.

The V call is TRBV6-5, the J call TRBJ2-5; TRBD2 agrees at 7 bases. CDR1 and CDR2 (germline): MNHEY, SVGAGI. This CDR3 has 15 residues. The V segment lost 5 bases and the J segment 1 base; nucleotides outside the gene matches: 7. The CDR3 here is CASSNRRGTQETQYF. In DNA form, the CDR3 reads TGTGCCAGCAGTAACCGGCGGGGGACCCAAGAGACCCAGTACTTC.

This chain uses TRBV6-1 with TRBJ2-7; 7 nucleotides align to TRBD1. Germline V lookup: CDR1 MNHNS, CDR2 SASEGT. The CDR3 runs 13 residues. The J segment lost 2 bases and the V segment lost 6 bases, leaving 4 bases of the junction unmatched. The DNA of the CDR3 is TGTGCCAGCAGAGGGACAGCAACCTACGAGCAGTACTTC. Its protein is CASRGTATYEQYF.

This chain links TRBV30 with TRBJ1-2, with D unclear. Germline V gene data show CDR1 as GTSNPN and CDR2 as SVGIG (reference sequence). Trimming cost V 0 bases and J 6 bases, with 14 bases left between them. The CDR3 is 14 amino acids. CDR3 in amino acids: CAWSVLGGYHGYTF. DNA of the CDR3: TGTGCCTGGAGTGTACTGGGAGGTTACCATGGCTACACCTTC.

This clone was seen a few times. CDR3 DNA: TGTGCCAGTAGTATCCTGGACAGGGGCGGCTCTGGGGCCAACGTCCTGACTTTC. Its translation: CASSILDRGGSGANVLTF. The chain carries TRBV19 and TRBJ2-6, with TRBD1 identical over 9 bases. After removal of 3 bases from V and 0 bases from J, the junction contained 6 bases not matched to a gene. CDR3 size: 18 residues. CDR1 and CDR2 from the germline V gene are LNHDA and SQIVND (reference sequence). The full variable domain, rest sourced from reference TRBV19 and TRBJ2-6, is DGGITQSPKYLFRKEGQNVTLSCEQNLNHDAMYWYRQDPGQGLRLIYYSQIVNDFQKGDIAEGYSVSREKKESFPLTVTSAQKNPTAFYLCASSILDRGGSGANVLTFGAGSRLTVL.

The rearrangement joins TRBV19 to TRBJ2-5; TRBD1 matches 7 bases. The CDR3 contains 13 residues. V gave up 7 bases and J gave up 1 base; unmatched junction bases: 3. In germline, CDR1 is LNHDA, CDR2 SQIVND (reference sequence). The CDR3 loop reads CASKGDSQETQYF. CDR3 DNA: TGTGCCAGTAAAGGGGACAGCCAAGAGACCCAGTACTTC. The full variable domain, in which reference TRBV19 and TRBJ2-5 provide the parts outside the CDR3, is DGGITQSPKYLFRKEGQNVTLSCEQNLNHDAMYWYRQDPGQGLRLIYYSQIVNDFQKGDIAEGYSVSREKKESFPLTVTSAQKNPTAFYLCASKGDSQETQYFGPGTRLLVL.

The V and J genes are TRBV11-3 and TRBJ2-1, with a possible D match to TRBD2 (5 bases). The length of the CDR3 is 15 residues. The germline V gene encodes CDR1 SGHNT and CDR2 YENEEA. The V end lost 5 bases, the J end lost 5 bases, and 16 bases lay between the germline ends. The chain's CDR3 is CASSPGLRSDNEQFF. CDR3 DNA sequence: TGTGCCAGCAGCCCTGGACTCCGTTCCGACAATGAGCAGTTCTTC.

The chain combines TRBV5-1 with TRBJ2-2; D is unresolved. Germline V lookup: CDR1 SGHRS, CDR2 YFSETQ. Trimming cost V 0 bases and J 5 bases, with 5 bases left between them. CDR3 size: 13 residues. As DNA, the CDR3 is TGCGCCAGCAGCTTGGCGGGTACCGGGGAGCTGTTTTTT. This sequence encodes CASSLAGTGELFF.

The chain recombines TRBV10-3 with TRBJ1-1; weak D call: TRBD1 (6 bases). Germline V gene sequence: CDR1 ENHRY, CDR2 SYGVKD. V was shortened by 11 bases and J by 4 bases, with 20 bases between the two germline ends. The CDR3 spans 14 residues. The DNA of the CDR3 is TGTGCCGTCGCTGGGGTAGGGGGATCCACTGAAGCTTTCTTT. Translated: CAVAGVGGSTEAFF.

The V call is TRBV6-6, the J call TRBJ2-2, with D tentatively TRBD1 (6 bases). Germline V gives CDR1 MNHNY, CDR2 SVGAGI (reference sequence). Trimming removed 6 bases at V and 4 bases at J, with 12 bases between. The CDR3 consists of 14 residues. This chain's CDR3 is CASSLDRFTGELFF. The DNA of the CDR3 is TGTGCCAGCAGCTTGGACAGATTCACCGGGGAGCTGTTTTTT.

The V and J genes are TRBV18 and TRBJ2-2; TRBD1 might be the D (6 bases). Germline assignment: CDR1 KGHSH and CDR2 LQKENI. The CDR3 has 18 amino acids. The V gene lost 3 bases and the J gene lost 4 bases, with 21 bases spanning the gap. In DNA, the CDR3 is TGTGCCAGCTCACCCGCAGACAGGCCCTCGGTGGGCACCGGGGAGCTGTTTTTT. This gives the protein CASSPADRPSVGTGELFF. The full variable domain, rest sourced from reference TRBV18 and TRBJ2-2, is NAGVMQNPRHLVRRRGQEARLRCSPMKGHSHVYWYRQLPEEGLKFMVYLQKENIIDESGMPKERFSAEFPKEGPSILRIQQVVRGDSAAYFCASSPADRPSVGTGELFFGEGSRLTVL.

J is TRBJ1-2 and V is TRBV5-1; a possible D gene is TRBD1 (5 bases). Trimming removed 0 bases from V and 8 bases from J, with 11 bases in between. The germline V gene encodes CDR1 SGHRS and CDR2 YFSETQ. The CDR3 runs to 13 residues. The CDR3 is CASSLGGGSGYTF. CDR3 DNA: TGCGCCAGCAGCTTGGGGGGGGGTTCCGGCTACACCTTC.

V usage is TRBV28 and J usage is TRBJ1-2, with 10 bases matching TRBD1. The junction had 8 bases not matched to a gene; V was cut back by 2 bases and J by 8 bases. Germline V gene data show CDR1 as MDHEN and CDR2 as SYDVKM. The CDR3 covers 15 residues. CDR3 sequence: CASSLDGGTGEGYTF. The DNA for the CDR3 is TGTGCCAGCAGTTTAGATGGCGGGACAGGGGAGGGCTACACCTTC.

In this sample, this clone turned up many times. The gene calls are TRBV5-4 and TRBJ2-3, with D perhaps TRBD2 (7 bases). The germline CDR1 and CDR2 sequences are SGHNT and YYREEE (reference sequence). The CDR3 consists of 14 residues. Trimming took off 0 bases at V and 5 bases at J, with 10 bases between the two ends. The CDR3 DNA follows: TGTGCCAGCAGCTTGGGCGGGGGCTTAGATACGCAGTATTTT. It translates to CASSLGGGLDTQYF. The whole variable domain, filled in from reference TRBV5-4 and TRBJ2-3, reads ETGVTQSPTHLIKTRGQQVTLRCSSQSGHNTVSWYQQALGQGPQFIFQYYREEENGRGNFPPRFSGLQFPNYSSELNVNALELDDSALYLCASSLGGGLDTQYFGPGTRLTVL.

The chain combines TRBV5-1 with TRBJ2-3; 7 bases align to TRBD2. J lost 4 bases, V lost 3 bases, and 14 bases had no gene match. CDR1 and CDR2 (germline): SGHRS, YFSETQ. This CDR3 is 17 amino acids long. In nucleotides, the CDR3 is TGCGCCAGCAGCTCGCTCGGGGAGGGCGGTGGCGCAGATACGCAGTATTTT. Translation: CASSSLGEGGGADTQYF.

This clone was seen a single time. J is TRBJ1-4 and V is TRBV29-1; TRBD1 might be the D (5 bases). The CDR3 spans 15 residues. Trimming shortened V by 5 bases and J by 6 bases, and 19 bases separated the two germline ends. From germline, CDR1 is SQVTM and CDR2 ANQGSEA. DNA of the CDR3: TGCAGCGTTTGGATCAGGGTTTTGTCGGATGAAAAACTGTTTTTT. Translation: CSVWIRVLSDEKLFF.

The chain has TRBV6-6 and TRBJ1-5; D unclear. This CDR3 is 15 amino acids long. Trimming left V 5 bases short and J 5 bases short, with 16 bases between. Germline lookup yields CDR1 MNHNY and CDR2 SVGAGI (reference sequence). The CDR3 protein is CASSPDLRRHQPQHF. As DNA, the CDR3 is TGTGCCAGCAGTCCGGACTTACGCCGTCATCAGCCCCAGCATTTT.